This T cell receptor (beta chain) was found in a study of tumor-infiltrating lymphocytes in primary liver carcinoma. From unsorted bulk tissue weighing about 20-31 mg, DNA and RNA were co-extracted. A primer matching the constant region was used to make TCR beta cDNA from 500 to 650 ng of total RNA. Generation of the TCR beta libraries relied on three nested multiplex PCR rounds using slightly modified ARM-PCR. In TCRdb, the multiplex PCR reads were re-called with MiXCR into one record per CDR3 protein. Of roughly 78,000 distinct CDR3 sequences in the sample, 71% were seen once. The sample holds many counts of this clonotype. The sequence was collected from a woman in her sixties or seventies with primary liver carcinoma and hepatitis B virus infection. The sample taken for sequencing was liver tumor tissue from sampling region 4. The subset here: tumor region T4, right-lateral pole.

CDR3 loop: CASRYRVDTEAFF. CDR3 DNA: TGCGCCAGCAGGTACAGGGTGGACACTGAAGCTTTCTTT. This chain connects TRBV10-2 to TRBJ1-1; D possibly corresponds to TRBD1 (6 bases). The germline V and J ends were trimmed by 6 bases and 3 bases, with 11 bases remaining between them. This CDR3 is built from 13 residues. From germline, CDR1 is WSHSY and CDR2 SAAADI.